One T cell receptor (beta chain) is described in this entry. Germline-derived CDR1 and CDR2 are LNHDA and SQIVND (reference sequence). V was shortened by 9 bases and J by 2 bases, with 14 bases between the two germline ends. The CDR3 length is 14 residues. The data belong to a study of shared clonotypes between healthy human individuals. Generated by immunoSEQ multiplex PCR, the TCRdb table keeps only in-frame clones and is missing some. The sample holds a few hundred thousand clones, almost 97% seen once. This TCR came from a woman aged 25 to 39 in good health. Sequences were obtained from naive CD4+ T cells sorted from blood. Specified subset: CD45RA+ positively selected. The V call is TRBV19, the J call TRBJ1-5, with D possibly being TRBD1 (6 bases). The CDR3 DNA follows: TGTGCCAGCCGAGGGGGGTATGGCAATCAGCCCCAGCATTTT. This gives the protein CASRGGYGNQPQHF.